This entry describes one T cell receptor (beta chain). The CDR3 regions of TCR beta were amplified from RNA transcripts. TCR CDR3 underwent first-round RT-PCR with the HTBI primer set. In TCRdb, the multiplex PCR reads were re-called with MiXCR into one record per CDR3 protein. This sample yields approximately 600,000 distinct CDR3 sequences, of which approximately 13% are seen a single time; more than 5% belongs to the top ten. The data derive from a study of T cells in Graves' hyperthyroidism and ophthalmopathy. Recently diagnosed hyperthyroidism of less than 2 months' duration affected patients aged 18 to 65. The receptor's source is a woman aged 25 to 39 with Graves' hyperthyroidism that later progressed to Graves' ophthalmopathy. Sequencing was carried out using blood.

The CDR3 sequence: CASSTGTGASGPQHF. DNA of the CDR3: TGTGCCAGCAGCACCGGGACAGGGGCTTCGGGGCCCCAGCATTTT. The chain combines TRBV7-9 with TRBJ1-5; 10 nucleotides line up with TRBD1. J gave up 9 bases and V 5 bases, and 10 bases lay outside the gene matches. Per germline, CDR1 SEHNR and CDR2 FQNEAQ (reference sequence). This CDR3 region has 15 residues. Based on the CDR3 plus reference TRBV7-9 and TRBJ1-5, the full variable domain is DTGVSQNPRHKITKRGQNVTFRCDPISEHNRLYWYRQTLGQGPEFLTYFQNEAQLEKSRLLSDRFSAERPKGSFSTLEIQRTEQGDSAMYLCASSTGTGASGPQHFGDGTRLSIL.